Presented here are 18 T cell receptor beta chains from one specimen sequenced in a study of beta chain features in type 1 diabetes. Isolated RNA was reverse transcribed in full, so expressed TCRB transcripts were sequenced. TCRdb keeps only in-frame clones here, not all; method: immunoSEQ multiplex PCR. Here the sample spans under 300,000 clones, 27% being singletons. Source material: central memory CD4+ T cells from blood. These receptors all come from a man aged 25 to 40 in good health.

This clone has at least ten counts. The same CDR3 arises from other DNA sequences in this sample as well. The V gene is TRBV9, the J gene TRBJ2-3; D gene uncertain. Trimming pared 0 bases from V and 0 bases from J, leaving 8 bases between. This CDR3 has 15 amino acids. From germline, CDR1 is SGDLS and CDR2 YYNGEE. For the CDR3, the DNA is TGTGCCAGCAGCGTAGGACGCCCTAGCACAGATACGCAGTATTTT. It encodes CASSVGRPSTDTQYF.

In its sample, this clone was seen many times. The chain combines TRBV7-2 with TRBJ2-4; D gene unclear. The germline V gene has CDR1 SGHTA and CDR2 FQGNSA. Between the trimmed V and J ends, which lost 1 base and 9 bases, there was a span of 13 bases. This CDR3 contains 14 residues. The CDR3 DNA reads as TGTGCCAGCAGCTTAGACAAGGGCTCGACCATTCAGTACTTC. Translated, it gives CASSLDKGSTIQYF.

The chain recombines TRBV5-4 with TRBJ2-7; unclear D gene. The CDR3 is made up of 12 amino acids. CDR1 and CDR2 (germline): SGHNT, YYREEE (reference sequence). The germline V and J ends were trimmed by 5 bases and 7 bases, with 13 bases remaining between them. CDR3 sequence (DNA): TGTGCCAGCAGTTTCGATAGGGATGAGCAGTACTTC. Translation: CASSFDRDEQYF.

The chain carries TRBV11-3 and TRBJ1-1, with 7 bases identical to TRBD1. Germline assignment: CDR1 SGHNT and CDR2 YENEEA. CDR3 size: 13 residues. Trimming at V came to 4 bases and at J to 11 bases, leaving 10 bases not matched to a gene. The CDR3 bases are TGTGCCAGCAGCTGGGACCGGACAGGCGTGGCTTTCTTT. Translated: CASSWDRTGVAFF.

A few counts support this clone. The V and J genes are TRBV11-2 and TRBJ2-3; maybe TRBD1 (5 bases). The germline V gene has CDR1 SGHAT and CDR2 FQNNGV. Trimming took off 3 bases at V and 6 bases at J, with 13 bases between the two ends. The CDR3 extends over 14 amino acids. The CDR3 coding sequence is TGTGCCAGCAGCTTGGGGCCTACATCTGATACGCAGTATTTT. As protein: CASSLGPTSDTQYF.

The table lists this clone with a few counts. The rearrangement joins TRBV5-4 to TRBJ1-1; D possibly corresponds to TRBD1 (5 bases). Trimming stripped 4 bases from V and 7 bases from J, with 11 bases between. The CDR3 length is 12 residues. The germline V gene has CDR1 SGHNT and CDR2 YYREEE (reference sequence). In nucleotides, the CDR3 is TGTGCCAGCAGCCGTCCCGACAGTGAAGCTTTCTTT. Its translation: CASSRPDSEAFF.

This clone has a count of ten or more. The genes are TRBV18 and TRBJ1-2; TRBD1 might be the D (6 bases). This CDR3 comprises 17 residues. Germline V gives CDR1 KGHSH, CDR2 LQKENI. V gave up 3 bases and J gave up 0 bases, with 17 bases separating them. The CDR3 nucleotides read TGTGCCAGCTCACCGTCTATTGGACAGACCTCTAACTATGGCTACACCTTC. As protein: CASSPSIGQTSNYGYTF. The variable domain in full, completed from reference TRBV18 and TRBJ1-2, reads NAGVMQNPRHLVRRRGQEARLRCSPMKGHSHVYWYRQLPEEGLKFMVYLQKENIIDESGMPKERFSAEFPKEGPSILRIQQVVRGDSAAYFCASSPSIGQTSNYGYTFGSGTRLTVV.

The V gene is TRBV7-2, the J gene TRBJ1-2; D is undetermined. Germline V gene lookup returns CDR1 SGHTA and CDR2 FQGNSA. Trimming removed 4 bases at V and 7 bases at J, with 10 bases between. The CDR3 is made up of 12 amino acids. CDR3: CASSYDGSGYTF. The CDR3 DNA is TGTGCCAGCAGCTATGACGGATCTGGCTACACCTTC.

In its sample, this clone was seen a few times. The V call is TRBV18, the J call TRBJ2-7, with 7 bases identical to TRBD1. This CDR3 spans 14 amino acids. Unmatched junction bases numbered 6, after V lost 2 bases and J lost 5 bases. Germline V CDR1 and CDR2: KGHSH, LQKENI. Here the CDR3 reads CASSPETGTHEQYF. DNA of the CDR3: TGTGCCAGCTCACCAGAGACAGGGACGCACGAGCAGTACTTC.

This clone was seen many times. V is TRBV11-3 and J is TRBJ2-3; weak D call: TRBD2 (5 bases). Germline assignment: CDR1 SGHNT and CDR2 YENEEA. V lost 6 bases and J 8 bases, leaving 12 bases between the germline ends. The CDR3 is 12 residues long. The CDR3 DNA sequence: TGTGCCAGCAGTGCCCAACGGGGTACGCAGTATTTT. Translating it yields CASSAQRGTQYF.

V gene TRBV29-1 combines with J gene TRBJ2-4; TRBD2 matches 7 bases. CDR1 is SQVTM, CDR2 ANQGSEA, per germline. This CDR3 contains 15 residues. Trimming removed 3 bases from V and 2 bases from J; junction bases left unmatched: 7. The CDR3 reads CSVDSGSGTKNIQYF. The CDR3 region has the DNA TGCAGCGTTGACAGCGGCAGCGGGACCAAAAACATTCAGTACTTC.

V and J are TRBV4-2 and TRBJ1-2; 7 bases match TRBD1. Germline V gene sequence: CDR1 LGHNA, CDR2 YNFKEQ. The trim removed 0 bases at V and 7 bases at J, leaving 8 bases unmatched. The CDR3 consists of 15 residues. DNA for the CDR3: TGTGCCAGCAGCCAAGACGACAGGGACCGGGCTGGCTACACCTTC. Residues: CASSQDDRDRAGYTF.

The CDR3 reads CAWSVPGNHNEQFF. The CDR3 nucleotides are TGTGCCTGGAGTGTACCCGGGAATCACAATGAGCAGTTCTTC. The chain recombines TRBV30 with TRBJ2-1; weak D call: TRBD2 (5 bases). CDR1 and CDR2 from the germline V gene are GTSNPN and SVGIG (reference sequence). V lost 0 bases to trimming and J lost 5 bases, with 11 bases between them. This CDR3 is 14 amino acids long.

In this sample, this clone turned up a few times. The V call is TRBV7-2, the J call TRBJ2-5; D gene ambiguous. Germline V gene sequence: CDR1 SGHTA, CDR2 FQGNSA. CDR3 size: 14 residues. The V and J ends lost 3 bases and 0 bases respectively, with 8 bases between them. CDR3 loop: CASSLVRDQETQYF. CDR3 bases: TGTGCCAGCAGCTTGGTTAGGGACCAAGAGACCCAGTACTTC.

This clone was counted a few times. This chain uses TRBV7-2 with TRBJ2-3, with unresolved D. CDR3 length: 15 residues. Germline V gene lookup returns CDR1 SGHTA and CDR2 FQGNSA. V was shortened by 5 bases and J by 0 bases, with 12 bases between the two germline ends. CDR3: CASSLRASSTDTQYF. CDR3 coding DNA: TGTGCCAGCAGCCTCCGGGCGTCTAGCACAGATACGCAGTATTTT.

The gene calls are TRBV5-4 and TRBJ2-3; TRBD2 aligns across 7 bases. V trimming: 2 bases; J trimming: 1 base; junction bases outside the gene matches: 1. Germline-derived CDR1 and CDR2 are SGHNT and YYREEE (reference sequence). CDR3 length equals 14 residues. The CDR3 protein is CASSFAGGTDTQYF. CDR3 DNA sequence: TGTGCCAGCAGCTTCGCGGGAGGCACAGATACGCAGTATTTT.

This clone was counted a single time. The chain has TRBV20-1 and TRBJ1-1; D call uncertain. Trimming took 6 bases from V and 7 from J, leaving 12 bases between them. The CDR3 runs 11 residues. Germline loops: CDR1 DFQATT, CDR2 SNEGSKA (reference sequence). CDR3 protein: CSAPTQVEAFF. In DNA, the CDR3 is TGCAGTGCCCCGACGCAAGTTGAAGCTTTCTTT.

This chain uses TRBV5-1 with TRBJ2-1; TRBD2 matches 9 bases. This CDR3 has 12 residues. With 7 bases clipped from V and 10 bases from J, the junction kept 6 bases outside the gene matches. The germline V gene encodes CDR1 SGHRS and CDR2 YFSETQ. The CDR3 nucleotides read TGCGCCAGCTCAGCGGGAGGCCCCGAGCAGTTCTTC. Translated: CASSAGGPEQFF. Using reference TRBV5-1 and TRBJ2-1 for the parts outside the CDR3, the full variable domain is KAGVTQTPRYLIKTRGQQVTLSCSPISGHRSVSWYQQTPGQGLQFLFEYFSETQRNKGNFPGRFSGRQFSNSRSEMNVSTLELGDSALYLCASSAGGPEQFFGPGTRLTVL.